Reported below is one T cell receptor (beta chain). An end of the junction differs from the germline gene, which may be a read error. The record originates from a study of OX40 agonist ivuxolimab in advanced cancers. With autoimmune disease history or systemic immunosuppression, patients were excluded. Germline CDR1 reads GTSNPN; CDR2 reads SVGIG (reference sequence). CDR3 length equals 14 residues. The assay was immunoSEQ multiplex PCR, and TCRdb's table has in-frame clones only and misses some. The sample shows some 26,000 clones, 80% to 85% of them seen only once. Specimen: CD4+ or CD8+ T cells sorted from blood, collected in a trial of the OX40 agonist ivuxolimab. This sequence was found in an adult with an advanced solid tumor such as melanoma, head and neck, liver or kidney cancer. The genes are TRBV30 and TRBJ2-7; 7 nucleotides agree with TRBD1. The CDR3 reads CVWSNRDSPHEQYF. The CDR3 DNA reads as TGTGTCTGGAGTAACCGGGACAGCCCTCACGAGCAGTACTTC.